The T cell receptor beta chain under discussion was sequenced for a study of regulatory and conventional T cells in breast cancer. Trimming removed 4 bases from V and 2 bases from J; junction bases left unmatched: 4. The germline gives CDR1 SEHNR, CDR2 FQNEAQ (reference sequence). The CDR3 extends over 14 amino acids. TCRdb reprocessed the PCR reads with MiXCR, giving one entry per CDR3 protein. The sample shows fewer than 20,000 distinct CDR3 sequences, around a third of them seen only once. This TCR was recovered from a female donor in good health. Sequences were obtained from conventional T cells from blood. The rearrangement uses TRBV7-9 and TRBJ1-1; TRBD1 matches at 7 bases. CDR3 region: CASSSNRGNTEAFF. As DNA, the CDR3 is TGTGCCAGCAGCTCTAACAGGGGTAACACTGAAGCTTTCTTT.